The clone carrying this TCR beta chain was picked up one time. This entry belongs to a study of T cell changes during pregnancy in multiple sclerosis. Generated by immunoSEQ multiplex PCR, the TCRdb table keeps only in-frame clones and is missing some. The data contain 55,000 to 70,000 clones, about 93% of them seen just once; the ten biggest clones take up less than 1.5%. This sample comprised peripheral blood, obtained in the third trimester of pregnancy. The sequence derives from a female donor in good health, enrolled as a control in a pregnancy study.

The CDR3 is CAWSGRVETQYF. The CDR3 nucleotides are TGTGCCTGGAGTGGCAGGGTTGAGACCCAGTACTTC. This rearrangement joins TRBV30 to TRBJ2-5; a possible D gene is TRBD1 (5 bases). This CDR3 has 12 amino acids. Germline values: CDR1 GTSNPN, CDR2 SVGIG (reference sequence). Trimming shortened V by 1 base and J by 5 bases, and 8 bases separated the two germline ends.